This T cell receptor beta chain was sequenced for a study of blood T cell repertoires in COVID-19. Study-level background: Spain, Italy and the United States supplied samples that represented acute and convalescent COVID-19. Nucleic acid was either cDNA or gDNA, and it came from T cells, B-cell-depleted T cells, or PBMCs.

Per the authors' pipeline: Nucleated cell counts were estimated from reference gene primer amplification. Using immunoSEQ multiplex PCR, the repertoire was profiled, and TCRdb retains in-frame clones only, with some absent. V, J and clone size are taken as reported in that table, and D and trimming were inferred from the DNA itself. The data contain 150,000 to 200,000 clones, about 80% of them singletons. This clone appeared once. This clonotype was obtained from a human donor with acute or convalescent COVID-19. The donor label of this sample is uncertain. The specimen sequenced was peripheral blood.

The CDR3 protein is CASSQNPGQSTNEKLFF. Here the CDR3 DNA reads TGTGCCAGCAGCCAAAACCCAGGACAGTCAACTAATGAAAAACTGTTTTTT. The chain couples TRBV4-2 to TRBJ1-4, with a weak D call TRBD1 (6 bases). CDR1 and CDR2 from the germline V gene are LGHNA and YNFKEQ. The CDR3 is made up of 17 amino acids. V was trimmed by 2 bases and J by 0 bases, leaving 13 bases between them.